This T cell receptor beta chain is from a study of OX40 agonist ivuxolimab in advanced cancers. After removal of 2 bases from V and 9 bases from J, the junction contained 6 bases not matched to a gene. The CDR3 spans 14 residues. The germline CDR1 and CDR2 sequences are SGHDN and FVKESK. Libraries were prepared by immunoSEQ multiplex PCR; TCRdb keeps only in-frame clonotypes and omits some of them. Of tens of thousands of clones listed, around nine tenths are singletons. This sequence was found in an adult with an advanced solid tumor such as melanoma, head and neck, liver or kidney cancer. The chain couples TRBV14 to TRBJ2-3, with 9 bases identical to TRBD1. This material consisted of CD4+ or CD8+ T cells sorted from blood, taken in a trial of the OX40 agonist ivuxolimab. CDR3 loop: CASSQPGTGTTQYF. The DNA for the CDR3 is TGTGCCAGCAGCCAACCTGGGACAGGGACCACGCAGTATTTT.